This is a list of T cell receptor beta chains from one sample in a study of blood T cell repertoires in COVID-19. Measured with immunoSEQ multiplex PCR; TCRdb has only the in-frame clones, and not every one. The table lists about 250,000 clones, about 90% of them singletons. The specimen was PBMCs or T cells enriched from blood (not recorded which). The receptors originated from a woman aged 25 to 39 with acute COVID-19. Both conserved end residues are part of each CDR3. D genes are given only for firm matches. The size entry is marked missing in some rows and otherwise reads once, few, many or a size class.

D,V,J,size,CDR3,DNA
TRBD2,TRBV28,TRBJ2-1,-,CASSTRTSGRLNEQFF,TGTGCCAGCAGTACCCGGACTAGCGGGAGATTAAATGAGCAGTTCTTC
TRBD1,TRBV10-3,TRBJ2-5,once,CAISARTGGQETQYF,TGTGCCATCAGTGCGAGAACAGGGGGGCAAGAGACCCAGTACTTC
-,TRBV7-3,TRBJ2-5,-,CASSSTPGLQETQYF,TGTGCCAGCAGCTCTACCCCGGGACTCCAAGAGACCCAGTACTTC
-,TRBV7-9,TRBJ2-7,-,CASSLGQNSYEQYF,TGTGCCAGCAGCCTCGGACAGAACTCCTACGAGCAGTACTTC
TRBD2,TRBV6-2/TRBV6-3,TRBJ2-7,few,CASSAGTSGYEQYF,TGTGCCAGCAGCGCCGGGACTAGCGGTTACGAGCAGTACTTC
TRBD1,TRBV19,TRBJ1-5,-,CASSISTGTGNQPQHF,TGTGCCAGTAGTATATCGACCGGGACAGGGAACCAGCCCCAGCATTTT
TRBD1,TRBV4-1,TRBJ1-5,-,CASSQDLGQGDQPQHF,TGCGCCAGCAGCCAAGATCTGGGACAGGGGGATCAGCCCCAGCATTTT
TRBD1,TRBV6-5,TRBJ1-5,-,CASSSRQGRHQPQHF,TGTGCCAGCAGTTCGAGACAGGGTCGACATCAGCCCCAGCATTTT
TRBD2,TRBV6-5,TRBJ2-7,few,CASRGGVSYEQYF,TGTGCCAGCCGCGGGGGAGTCTCCTACGAGCAGTACTTC
TRBD1,TRBV27,TRBJ1-2,-,CASSFAGGAANYGYTF,TGTGCCAGCAGTTTTGCAGGGGGAGCGGCTAACTATGGCTACACCTTC
-,TRBV2,TRBJ2-2,-,CASSGSRTTNTGELFF,TGTGCCAGCTCGGGTTCACGGACTACGAACACCGGGGAGCTGTTTTTT
TRBD2,TRBV7-2,TRBJ2-5,-,CASRSASGGQETQYF,TGTGCCAGCAGGTCGGCTAGCGGGGGACAAGAGACCCAGTACTTC
TRBD1,TRBV9,TRBJ2-1,-,CASSAGTERFF,TGTGCCAGCAGCGCCGGGACAGAAAGGTTCTTC
-,TRBV30,TRBJ1-2,-,CAWSQTADEGYTF,TGTGCCTGGAGTCAAACAGCCGACGAAGGCTACACCTTC
-,TRBV11-2,TRBJ1-1,-,CASSLEKTTAFF,TGTGCCAGCAGCTTAGAAAAGACAACTGCTTTCTTT